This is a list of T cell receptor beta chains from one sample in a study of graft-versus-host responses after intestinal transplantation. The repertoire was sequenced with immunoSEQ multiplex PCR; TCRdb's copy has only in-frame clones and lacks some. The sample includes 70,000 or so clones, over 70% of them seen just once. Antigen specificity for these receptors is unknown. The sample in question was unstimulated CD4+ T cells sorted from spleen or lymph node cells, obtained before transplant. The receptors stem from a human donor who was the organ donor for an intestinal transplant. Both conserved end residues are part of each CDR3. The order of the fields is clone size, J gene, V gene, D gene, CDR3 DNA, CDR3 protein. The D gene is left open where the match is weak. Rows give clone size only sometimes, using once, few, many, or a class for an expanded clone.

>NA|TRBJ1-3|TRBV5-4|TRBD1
TGTGCCACCTCCGGGACAGGGACAGGAAACACCATATATTTT
CATSGTGTGNTIYF
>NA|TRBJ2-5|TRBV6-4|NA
TGTGCCAGCAGTGACGGGTGGGCCGGGACCCAGTACTTC
CASSDGWAGTQYF
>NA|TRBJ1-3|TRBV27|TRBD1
TGTGCCAGCAGTTTGACAGGGAGGTTAGGAAACACCATATATTTT
CASSLTGRLGNTIYF
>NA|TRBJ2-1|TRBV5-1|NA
TGCGCCAGCAGCTGGAACGAGCGGGACAAGCAGTTCTTC
CASSWNERDKQFF
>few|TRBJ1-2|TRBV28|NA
TGTGCCAGCACCCTGGGAGACTTTGGTGTTCATGGCTACACCTTC
CASTLGDFGVHGYTF
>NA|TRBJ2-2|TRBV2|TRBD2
TGTGCCAGTCGCGGGAGTGTTAAGACCGGGGAGCTGTTTTTT
CASRGSVKTGELFF
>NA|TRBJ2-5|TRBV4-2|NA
TGTGCCAGCGGCGAGGATGGGGCCATACAAGAGACCCAGTACTTC
CASGEDGAIQETQYF
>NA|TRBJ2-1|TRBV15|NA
TGTGCCACCAGCAGAGGGGGAGCCCAAGGCGATGAGCAGTTCTTC
CATSRGGAQGDEQFF
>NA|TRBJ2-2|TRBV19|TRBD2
TGTGCCAGTAGTTCGCTAGCGGGGTCCACCGGGGAGCTGTTTTTT
CASSSLAGSTGELFF
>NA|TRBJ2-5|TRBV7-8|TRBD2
TGTGCCAGCAGCATAGCGGGGGGAGGGAAAGAGACCCAGTACTTC
CASSIAGGGKETQYF
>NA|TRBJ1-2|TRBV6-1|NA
TGTGCCAGCAGTGAAGGCCCCCCCTCCGGGGGTTCGAACTATGGCTACACCTTC
CASSEGPPSGGSNYGYTF
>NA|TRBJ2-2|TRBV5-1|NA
TGCGCCAGCAGCTGGGGCGATACCGGGGAGCTGTTTTTT
CASSWGDTGELFF
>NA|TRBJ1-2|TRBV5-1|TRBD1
TGCGCCAGCAGCTCCGGACAGGGATACTATGGCTACACCTTC
CASSSGQGYYGYTF
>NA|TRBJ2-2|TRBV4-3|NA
TGCGCCAGCAGCCAAGGACTAGTTGACACCGGGGAGCTGTTTTTT
CASSQGLVDTGELFF
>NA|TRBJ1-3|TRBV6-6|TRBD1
TGTGCCAGCAGTCGCTTGACAGGGGTCGGAAACACCATATATTTT
CASSRLTGVGNTIYF
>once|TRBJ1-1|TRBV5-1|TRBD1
TGCGCCAGCAGTTCCACAACTCCAGGGGGACCTAGAGCTTTCTTT
CASSSTTPGGPRAFF
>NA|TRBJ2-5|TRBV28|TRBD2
TGTGCCAGCAGTTGGGCGGGGGGCCAAGAGACCCAGTACTTC
CASSWAGGQETQYF
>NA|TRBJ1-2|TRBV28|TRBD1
TGTGCCAGCAGTCACCCTGGGACAGGGGGGTCGAATGGCTACACCTTC
CASSHPGTGGSNGYTF
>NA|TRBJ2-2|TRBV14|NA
TGTGCCAGCAGCCAATTTATACATAACACCGGGGAGCTGTTTTTT
CASSQFIHNTGELFF
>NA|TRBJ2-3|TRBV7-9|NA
TGTGCCAGCAGCTTAAGGGGGGGCATTACAGATACGCAGTATTTT
CASSLRGGITDTQYF
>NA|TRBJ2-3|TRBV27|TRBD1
TGTGCCAGCAGTTTGGACAGGCTACTCACAGATACGCAGTATTTT
CASSLDRLLTDTQYF
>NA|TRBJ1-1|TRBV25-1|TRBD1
TGTGCCAGCAGGCCTGGGACAGGAGGGACTGAAGCTTTCTTT
CASRPGTGGTEAFF
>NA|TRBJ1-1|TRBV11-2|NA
TGTGCCAGCAGCCCGGACTCCGGTCACACTGAAGCTTTCTTT
CASSPDSGHTEAFF
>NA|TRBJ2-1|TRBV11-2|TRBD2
TGTGCCAGCAGCCAACCGGGACTAGCATCGGATGAGCAGTTCTTC
CASSQPGLASDEQFF
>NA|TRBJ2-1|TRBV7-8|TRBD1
TGTGCCAGCAGCTTAGCTCGACAGGGTCACAATGAGCAGTTCTTC
CASSLARQGHNEQFF